This paragraph covers one T cell receptor beta chain sequence. Its antigen is unidentified. The source of the sample is a study of cytomegalovirus exposure and HLA in healthy donors. Whole-study results and caveats: A prior analysis recorded that most TCR beta V segments were productive about 90% or about 30% of the time. There were 160 or so TCR beta chains listed as cytomegalovirus-associated.

PCR used 60 Vbeta primers and 13 Jbeta primers. Clones were sequenced by immunoSEQ multiplex PCR, and TCRdb holds only the in-frame ones, with some missing. The sample consists of 30,000 to 40,000 clones, 65% to 70% of them appearing once. This CDR3 has 16 amino acids. CDR1 is SGHAT and CDR2 is FQNNGV in the germline V gene. V shed 5 bases, J shed 8 bases, and the junction held 13 bases outside the gene matches. This receptor was obtained from a man aged 35-49 years in good health and CMV-seropositive. Sequencing used PBMCs. The chain combines TRBV11-2 with TRBJ2-4, with 9 positions matching TRBD1. CDR3: CASSLSNRDRVDIQYF. CDR3 nucleotide sequence: TGTGCCAGCAGCCTGTCCAACCGGGACAGGGTGGACATTCAGTACTTC.